This T cell receptor (beta chain) was recorded in a study of vaccination and CD4 T cells after COVID-19. The overall study: Overlapping SARS-CoV-2, HCoV-NL63, HCoV-OC43 and HCoV-229E spike peptides were used to stimulate cells. Study results and caveats: 304 of 307 vaccine-specific clones from convalescent patients were spike mono-reactive.

CDR1 and CDR2 (germline): SGHTA, FQGTGA. The CDR3 is 15 residues long. V was pared by 1 base and J by 1 base, with 9 bases between. Treatment given: roughly 11-day PBMC culture with coronavirus spike peptide pools or control peptides (ViraFEST assay). The ViraFEST method relied on peptide pools to expand antigen-specific T cells, followed by TCR sequencing. Negative selection yielded CD4+ T cells from day-10 cultures. The Oncomine TCR Beta short-read assay generated sequence data from the DNA of cultured CD4+ T cells. TCRdb used MiXCR to reprocess the PCR reads, holding one entry per CDR3 protein. The profile shows about 5,200 distinct CDR3 sequences, 40% of them singletons. Remarks on this clonotype: Its antigen is currently unknown.

This sequence originates from a human donor who had recovered from COVID-19. What was sequenced was CD4+ T cells from blood, cultured in vitro. V gene TRBV7-3 combines with J gene TRBJ2-3, with D possibly matching TRBD2 (5 bases). The DNA of the CDR3 is TGTGCCAGCAGCTTAAATCCGCGGGGCACAGATACGCAGTATTTT. The encoded protein is CASSLNPRGTDTQYF.